The T cell receptor beta chain described here comes from a study of a mutant IDH1 vaccine in newly diagnosed glioma. Study-wide findings and caveats: Most patients, approximately 93%, showed vaccine-induced immune responses.

With respect to this clone: Antigen unknown.

Generated by immunoSEQ multiplex PCR, the TCRdb table keeps only in-frame clones and is missing some. This table has roughly 120,000 clones, around 77% appearing once. Germline V lookup: CDR1 SGHRS, CDR2 YFSETQ. J was trimmed by 1 base and V by 3 bases; bases with no gene match: 1. CDR3 length: 13 amino acids. Noted time point: week 11, during vaccination. Vaccination comprised doses that each held 300 ug of mutant IDH1 20-mer peptide, plus topical imiquimod. Each donor presented with a new WHO grade 3 or 4 astrocytoma that tested IDH1-mutant and showed ATRX loss. The sample in question was PBMCs, obtained from a glioma patient whose treatment included an IDH1 peptide vaccine. This rearrangement joins TRBV5-1 to TRBJ2-7; 7 nucleotides match TRBD1. The sequence derives from a man between 40 and 49 years old with glioma. DNA of the CDR3: TGCGCCAGCAGCTCACAGGGGTCCTACGAGCAGTACTTC. Residues: CASSSQGSYEQYF.